These T cell receptor beta chains were read from a single sample in a study of blood T cell repertoires in COVID-19. TCRdb's copy holds only in-frame clones and misses some; the assay was immunoSEQ multiplex PCR. The repertoire consists of over 200,000 clones, with 75% to 90% occurring once and the leading ten covering roughly 3%. Sequencing was performed on peripheral blood. These receptors all stem from a man younger than 40 with COVID-19, enrolled during active disease. Both conserved end residues are part of each CDR3. A D gene is named only where the DNA matches it firmly. A clone size is listed for some rows: how often the clone was seen (once, few, many), or a class if it is expanded.

TRBV30,TRBJ2-1,.,TRBD2,CAWTGGHEQFF,TGTGCCTGGACGGGGGGGCATGAGCAGTTCTTC
TRBV10-3,TRBJ2-2,.,TRBD2,CAISERAGGNTGELFF,TGTGCCATCAGTGAGCGAGCGGGAGGTAACACCGGGGAGCTGTTTTTT
TRBV3-1/TRBV3-2,TRBJ2-3,once,TRBD2,CASSQRGGGASADTQYF,TGTGCCAGCAGCCAGAGAGGCGGGGGGGCTTCAGCAGATACGCAGTATTTT
TRBV5-4,TRBJ2-7,.,.,CASNDGGYEQYF,TGTGCCAGCAACGACGGAGGCTACGAGCAGTACTTC
TRBV3-1/TRBV3-2,TRBJ1-2,.,.,CASSRLYGYTF,TGTGCCAGCAGCCGTCTCTATGGCTACACCTTC
TRBV9,TRBJ1-2,.,.,CASTGNYGYTF,TGTGCCAGCACGGGGAACTATGGCTACACCTTC
TRBV7-2,TRBJ2-2,.,TRBD1,CASSFLQGARYTGELFF,TGTGCCAGCAGCTTCCTACAGGGGGCGCGGTACACCGGGGAGCTGTTTTTT
TRBV20-1,TRBJ1-5,.,.,CSASVQGLRNQPQHF,TGCAGTGCTAGTGTACAGGGTCTGAGGAATCAGCCCCAGCATTTT
TRBV7-9,TRBJ1-2,.,.,CASSSSRNGQARYGYTF,TGTGCCAGCAGCTCCTCTCGTAATGGACAAGCTCGCTATGGCTACACCTTC
TRBV5-6,TRBJ2-7,.,.,CASSWRAYEQYF,TGTGCCAGCAGCTGGCGGGCCTACGAGCAGTACTTC
TRBV5-8,TRBJ2-1,.,TRBD2,CASSLVALAGGNEQFF,TGTGCCAGCAGCTTGGTTGCCCTAGCGGGAGGCAATGAGCAGTTCTTC
TRBV5-1,TRBJ2-7,.,.,CASSPSGSYEQYF,TGCGCCAGCAGCCCGTCGGGTTCCTACGAGCAGTACTTC
TRBV5-1,TRBJ1-3,.,.,CASSVQVVSSGNTIYF,TGCGCCAGCAGCGTGCAGGTCGTTAGCTCTGGAAACACCATATATTTT
TRBV5-1,TRBJ2-1,.,.,CASSRDNLSYNEQFF,TGCGCCAGCAGCCGGGACAACTTGTCCTACAATGAGCAGTTCTTC
TRBV7-3,TRBJ1-2,.,.,CASSRNGIGTRRSNYGYTF,TGTGCCAGCAGCCGCAATGGGATCGGGACTCGGAGGAGTAACTATGGCTACACCTTC
TRBV7-9,TRBJ1-3,.,.,CASSSTENSGNTIYF,TGTGCCAGCAGCTCGACAGAAAACTCTGGAAACACCATATATTTT
TRBV7-9,TRBJ2-2,.,.,CASSLVAGTGELFF,TGTGCCAGCAGCTTAGTGGCGGGGACCGGGGAGCTGTTTTTT
TRBV15,TRBJ1-4,.,TRBD1,CATSRGQGRTNEKLFF,TGTGCCACCAGCAGAGGACAGGGCAGAACTAATGAAAAACTGTTTTTT
TRBV23-1,TRBJ1-1,.,.,CASRTKGRGTEAFF,TGCGCCAGCAGGACCAAAGGGCGGGGCACTGAAGCTTTCTTT
TRBV11-2,TRBJ1-5,.,.,CASSLNIRQPQHF,TGTGCCAGCAGCTTAAACATTCGTCAGCCCCAGCATTTT
TRBV5-1,TRBJ2-1,once,TRBD1,CASSFAGTGGFDEQFF,TGCGCCAGCAGCTTCGCCGGGACAGGGGGTTTCGATGAGCAGTTCTTC
TRBV19,TRBJ2-1,.,TRBD2,CASSTPGTSGTYNEQFF,TGTGCCAGTAGTACCCCCGGGACTAGCGGGACCTACAATGAGCAGTTCTTC
TRBV9,TRBJ2-3,.,TRBD2,CASSVAVTGGIATDTQYF,TGTGCCAGCAGCGTAGCAGTCACGGGAGGGATCGCCACAGATACGCAGTATTTT
TRBV12-3/TRBV12-4,TRBJ2-7,.,.,CASSDFYEQYF,TGTGCCAGCAGTGACTTCTACGAGCAGTACTTC
TRBV5-4,TRBJ1-3,.,.,CASSPGSRGSGNTIYF,TGTGCCAGCAGCCCAGGGTCTAGGGGCTCTGGAAACACCATATATTTT